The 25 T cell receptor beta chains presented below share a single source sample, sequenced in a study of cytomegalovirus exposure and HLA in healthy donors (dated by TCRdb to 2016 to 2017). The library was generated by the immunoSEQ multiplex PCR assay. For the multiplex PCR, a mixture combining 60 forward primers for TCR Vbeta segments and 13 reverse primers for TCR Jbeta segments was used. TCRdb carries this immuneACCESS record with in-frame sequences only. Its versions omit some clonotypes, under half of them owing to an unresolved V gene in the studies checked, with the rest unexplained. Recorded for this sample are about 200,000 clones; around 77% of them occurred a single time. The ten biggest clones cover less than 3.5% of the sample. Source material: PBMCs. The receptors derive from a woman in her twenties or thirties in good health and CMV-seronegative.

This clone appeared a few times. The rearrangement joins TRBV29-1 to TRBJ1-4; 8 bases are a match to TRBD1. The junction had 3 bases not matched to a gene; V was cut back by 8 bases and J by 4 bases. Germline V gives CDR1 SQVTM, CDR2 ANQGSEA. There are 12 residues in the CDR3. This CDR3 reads CSWTGHNEKLFF. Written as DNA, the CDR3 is TGCAGCTGGACAGGGCATAATGAAAAACTGTTTTTT.

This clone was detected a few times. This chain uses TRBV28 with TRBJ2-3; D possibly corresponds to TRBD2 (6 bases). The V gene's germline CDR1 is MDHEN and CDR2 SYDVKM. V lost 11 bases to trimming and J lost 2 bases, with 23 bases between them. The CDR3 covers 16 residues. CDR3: CASLGRGWIPTDTQYF. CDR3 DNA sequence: TGTGCCTCGTTGGGGCGGGGTTGGATTCCCACAGATACGCAGTATTTT.

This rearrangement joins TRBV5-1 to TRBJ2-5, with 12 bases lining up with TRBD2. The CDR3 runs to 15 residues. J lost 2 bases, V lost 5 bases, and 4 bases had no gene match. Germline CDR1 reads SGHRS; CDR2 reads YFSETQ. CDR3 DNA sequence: TGCGCCAGCAGACGTCTAGCGGGGGGGCAAGAGACCCAGTACTTC. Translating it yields CASRRLAGGQETQYF. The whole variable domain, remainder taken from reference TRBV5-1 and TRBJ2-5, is KAGVTQTPRYLIKTRGQQVTLSCSPISGHRSVSWYQQTPGQGLQFLFEYFSETQRNKGNFPGRFSGRQFSNSRSEMNVSTLELGDSALYLCASRRLAGGQETQYFGPGTRLLVL.

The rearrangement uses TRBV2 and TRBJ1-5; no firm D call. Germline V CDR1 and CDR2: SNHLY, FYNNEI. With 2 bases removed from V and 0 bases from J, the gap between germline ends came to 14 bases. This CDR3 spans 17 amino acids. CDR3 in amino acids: CASSESFVVGSNQPQHF. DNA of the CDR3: TGTGCCAGCAGTGAAAGCTTCGTGGTCGGTAGCAATCAGCCCCAGCATTTT.

CDR3 in amino acids: CSVPGQRTEAFF. The DNA for the CDR3 is TGCAGCGTGCCGGGACAGAGGACTGAAGCTTTCTTT. The V gene is TRBV29-1, the J gene TRBJ1-1; 7 bases are shared with TRBD1. The CDR3 runs 12 residues. Germline assignment: CDR1 SQVTM and CDR2 ANQGSEA. After removal of 6 bases from V and 5 bases from J, the junction contained 6 bases not matched to a gene.

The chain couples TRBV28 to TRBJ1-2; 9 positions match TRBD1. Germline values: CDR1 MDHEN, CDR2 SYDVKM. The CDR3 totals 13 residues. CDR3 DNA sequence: TGTGGAACAGGGGGCGCCCATATGGGTGGCTACACCTTC. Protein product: CGTGGAHMGGYTF.

The CDR3 loop is CASSIWGTPEAFF. In DNA, the CDR3 is TGTGCCAGTAGTATATGGGGGACACCAGAAGCTTTCTTT. This sequence joins TRBV19 and TRBJ1-1; maybe TRBD1 (6 bases). CDR3 size: 13 residues. Trimming removed 2 bases from V and 8 bases from J, with 12 bases in between. The germline CDR1 and CDR2 sequences are LNHDA and SQIVND (reference sequence).

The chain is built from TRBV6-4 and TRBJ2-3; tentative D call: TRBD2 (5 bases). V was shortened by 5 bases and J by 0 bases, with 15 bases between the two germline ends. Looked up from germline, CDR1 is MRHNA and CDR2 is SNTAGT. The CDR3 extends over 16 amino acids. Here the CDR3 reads CASSYSASSSTDTQYF. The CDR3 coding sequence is TGTGCCAGCAGTTATAGCGCGTCATCTAGCACAGATACGCAGTATTTT.

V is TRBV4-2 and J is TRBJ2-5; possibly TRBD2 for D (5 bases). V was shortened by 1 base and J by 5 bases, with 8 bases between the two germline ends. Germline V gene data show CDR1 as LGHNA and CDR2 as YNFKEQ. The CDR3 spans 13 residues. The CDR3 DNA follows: TGTGCCAGCAGCCAAGGGCGGAGGGAGACCCAGTACTTC. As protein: CASSQGRRETQYF.

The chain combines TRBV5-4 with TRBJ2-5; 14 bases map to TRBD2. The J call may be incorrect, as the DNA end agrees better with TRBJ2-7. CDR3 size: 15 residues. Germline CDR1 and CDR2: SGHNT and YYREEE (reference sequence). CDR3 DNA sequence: TGTGCCAGCAGTTCCCGGACTAGCGGGGGGAACGAGCAGTACTTC. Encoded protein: CASSSRTSGGNEQYF.

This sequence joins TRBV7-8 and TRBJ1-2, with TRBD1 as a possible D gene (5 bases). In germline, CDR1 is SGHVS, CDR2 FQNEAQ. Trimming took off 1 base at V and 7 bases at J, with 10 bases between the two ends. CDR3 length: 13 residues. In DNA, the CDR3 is TGTGCCAGCAGCTTAGTACGCGGGGCTGGCTACACCTTC. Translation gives CASSLVRGAGYTF.

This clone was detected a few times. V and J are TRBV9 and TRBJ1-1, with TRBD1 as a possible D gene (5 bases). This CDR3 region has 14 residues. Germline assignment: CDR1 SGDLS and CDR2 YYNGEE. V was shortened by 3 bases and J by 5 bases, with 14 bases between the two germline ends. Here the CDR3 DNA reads TGTGCCAGCAGCGCCTCAGGGTTTGGGACTGAAGCTTTCTTT. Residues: CASSASGFGTEAFF.

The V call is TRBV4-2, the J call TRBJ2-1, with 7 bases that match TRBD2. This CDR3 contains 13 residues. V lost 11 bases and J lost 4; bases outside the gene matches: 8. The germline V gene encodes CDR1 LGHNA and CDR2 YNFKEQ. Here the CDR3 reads CASGLVGYNEQFF. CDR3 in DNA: TGTGCCTCCGGACTAGTGGGATACAATGAGCAGTTCTTC.

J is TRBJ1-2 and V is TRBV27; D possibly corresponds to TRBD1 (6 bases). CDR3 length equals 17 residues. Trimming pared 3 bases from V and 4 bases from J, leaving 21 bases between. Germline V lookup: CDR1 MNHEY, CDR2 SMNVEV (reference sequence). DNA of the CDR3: TGTGCCAGCAGTTTCCGAGTCTCGCAGGGGAATCGCTATGGCTACACCTTC. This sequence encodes CASSFRVSQGNRYGYTF.

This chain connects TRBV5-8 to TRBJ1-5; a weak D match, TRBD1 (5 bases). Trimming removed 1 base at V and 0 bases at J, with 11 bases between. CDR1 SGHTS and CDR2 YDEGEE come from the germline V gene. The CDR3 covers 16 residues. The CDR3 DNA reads TGTGCCAGCAGCTTGCCCGGGGGGGATAGCAATCAGCCCCAGCATTTT. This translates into CASSLPGGDSNQPQHF.

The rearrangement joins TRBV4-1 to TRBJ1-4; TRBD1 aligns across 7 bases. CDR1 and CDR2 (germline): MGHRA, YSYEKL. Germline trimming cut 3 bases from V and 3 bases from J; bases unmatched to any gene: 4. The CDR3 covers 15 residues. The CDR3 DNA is TGCGCCAGCAGCCAGATGGACAGGCCTAATGAAAAACTGTTTTTT. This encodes CASSQMDRPNEKLFF.

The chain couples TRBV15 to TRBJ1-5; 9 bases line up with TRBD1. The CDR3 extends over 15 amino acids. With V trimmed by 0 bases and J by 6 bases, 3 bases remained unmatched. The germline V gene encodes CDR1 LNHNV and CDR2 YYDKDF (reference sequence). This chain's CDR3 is CATSREMTGGQPQHF. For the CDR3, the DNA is TGTGCCACCAGCAGAGAAATGACAGGGGGTCAGCCCCAGCATTTT.

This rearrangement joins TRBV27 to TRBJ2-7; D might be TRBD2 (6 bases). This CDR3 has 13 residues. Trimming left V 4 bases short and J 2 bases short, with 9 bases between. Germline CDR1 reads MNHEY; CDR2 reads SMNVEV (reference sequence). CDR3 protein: CASSYGGTYEQYF. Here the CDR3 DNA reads TGTGCCAGCAGTTACGGGGGAACCTACGAGCAGTACTTC.

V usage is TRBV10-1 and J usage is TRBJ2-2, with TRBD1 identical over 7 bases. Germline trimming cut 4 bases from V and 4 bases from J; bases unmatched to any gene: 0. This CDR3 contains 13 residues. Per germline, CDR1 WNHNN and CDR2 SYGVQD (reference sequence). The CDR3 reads CASSAGGTGELFF. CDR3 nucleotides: TGCGCCAGCAGTGCAGGGGGCACCGGGGAGCTGTTTTTT.

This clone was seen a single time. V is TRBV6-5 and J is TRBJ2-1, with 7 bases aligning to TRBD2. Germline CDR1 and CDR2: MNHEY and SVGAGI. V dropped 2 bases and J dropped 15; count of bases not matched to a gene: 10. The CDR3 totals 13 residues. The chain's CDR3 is CASSYNTAGVRFF. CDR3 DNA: TGTGCCAGCAGTTACAATACGGCGGGAGTCCGGTTCTTC.

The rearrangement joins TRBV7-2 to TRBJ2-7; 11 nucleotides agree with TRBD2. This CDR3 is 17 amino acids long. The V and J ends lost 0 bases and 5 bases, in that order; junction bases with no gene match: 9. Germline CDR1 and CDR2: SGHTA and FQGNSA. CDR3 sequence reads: CASSLAFSGRAKDEQYF. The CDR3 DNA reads TGTGCCAGCAGCTTAGCGTTTAGCGGGAGGGCCAAAGACGAGCAGTACTTC.

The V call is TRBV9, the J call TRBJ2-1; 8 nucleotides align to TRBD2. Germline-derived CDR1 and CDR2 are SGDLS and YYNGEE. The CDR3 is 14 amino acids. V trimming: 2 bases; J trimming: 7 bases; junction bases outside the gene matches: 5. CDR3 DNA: TGTGCCAGCAGCGTTAGCGGGATGGGAAATGAGCAGTTCTTC. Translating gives CASSVSGMGNEQFF.

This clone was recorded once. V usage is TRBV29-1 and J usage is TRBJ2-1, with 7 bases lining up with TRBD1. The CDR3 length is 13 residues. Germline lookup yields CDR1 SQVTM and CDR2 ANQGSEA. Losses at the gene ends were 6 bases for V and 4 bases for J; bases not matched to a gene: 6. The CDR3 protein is CSVANRGYNEQFF. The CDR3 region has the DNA TGCAGCGTCGCCAACAGGGGTTACAATGAGCAGTTCTTC.

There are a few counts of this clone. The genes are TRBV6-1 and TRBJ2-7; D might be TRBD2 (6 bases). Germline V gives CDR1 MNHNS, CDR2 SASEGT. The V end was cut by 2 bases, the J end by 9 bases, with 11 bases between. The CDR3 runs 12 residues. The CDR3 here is CASSELLASQYF. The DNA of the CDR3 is TGTGCCAGCAGTGAATTACTAGCCTCGCAGTACTTC.

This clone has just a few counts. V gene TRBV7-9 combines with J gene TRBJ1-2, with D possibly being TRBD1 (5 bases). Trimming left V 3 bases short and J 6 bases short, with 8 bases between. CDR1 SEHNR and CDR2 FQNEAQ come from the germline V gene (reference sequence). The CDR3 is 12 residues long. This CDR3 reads CASSFAGHGYTF. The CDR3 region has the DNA TGTGCCAGCAGCTTCGCAGGGCATGGCTACACCTTC.